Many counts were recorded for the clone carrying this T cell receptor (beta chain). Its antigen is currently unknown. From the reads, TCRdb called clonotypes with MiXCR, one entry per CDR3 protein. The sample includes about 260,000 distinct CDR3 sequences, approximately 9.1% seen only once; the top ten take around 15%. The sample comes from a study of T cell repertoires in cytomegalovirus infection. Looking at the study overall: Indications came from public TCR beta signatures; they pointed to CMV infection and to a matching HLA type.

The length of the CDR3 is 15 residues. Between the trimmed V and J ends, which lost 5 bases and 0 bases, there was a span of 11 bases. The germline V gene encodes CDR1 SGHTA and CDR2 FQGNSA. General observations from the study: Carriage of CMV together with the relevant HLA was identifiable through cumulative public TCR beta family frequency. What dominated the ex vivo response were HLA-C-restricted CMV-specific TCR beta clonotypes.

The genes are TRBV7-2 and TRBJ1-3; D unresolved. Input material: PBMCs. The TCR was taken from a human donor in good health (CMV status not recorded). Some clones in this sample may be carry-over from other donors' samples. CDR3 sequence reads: CASSPTRPSGNTIYF. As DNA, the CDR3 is TGTGCCAGCAGCCCGACACGGCCCTCTGGAAACACCATATATTTT.